Following are 15 T cell receptor beta chains from one sample sequenced in a study of T cell responses to AZD1222 COVID-19 vaccine. Repertoires were generated with immunoSEQ multiplex PCR, while TCRdb's copy carries only in-frame clones and drops some. The sample comprises some 130,000 clones, about 91% of which are singletons, and under 3.5% rests with the top ten. The sample in question was peripheral blood, obtained on day 0 of AZD1222 vaccination. These receptors were taken from an adult in good health.

V and J are TRBV4-1 and TRBJ1-2, with D uncertain. Germline-derived CDR1 and CDR2 are MGHRA and YSYEKL. CDR3 length equals 12 residues. V lost 3 bases, J lost 4 bases, and 6 bases lay in between. CDR3 nucleotide sequence: TGCGCCAGCAGCCATCACAGCTATGGCTACACCTTC. It specifies CASSHHSYGYTF.

This clone came up once. The rearrangement uses TRBV27 and TRBJ1-2; weak D call: TRBD1 (6 bases). V lost 5 bases and J lost 4, with 11 bases in between. Germline CDR1 MNHEY, CDR2 SMNVEV (reference sequence). This CDR3 is built from 13 residues. CDR3 loop: CASSPRQAYGYTF. DNA of the CDR3: TGTGCCAGCAGTCCTCGACAGGCCTATGGCTACACCTTC.

The V gene is TRBV6-6, the J gene TRBJ1-3, with a tentative D call TRBD1 (6 bases). This CDR3 is 16 amino acids long. V dropped 5 bases and J dropped 1 base, with 15 bases sitting between them. Germline loops: CDR1 MNHNY, CDR2 SVGAGI (reference sequence). The CDR3 DNA reads TGTGCCAGCAGTAGCCCACAGGGCCCGTCTGGAAACACCATATATTTT. Its protein is CASSSPQGPSGNTIYF.

CDR3 nucleotides: TGTGCCAGCAGGCAGGAGACCCAGTACTTC. It translates to CASRQETQYF. The genes are TRBV25-1 and TRBJ2-5, with D hard to call. This CDR3 spans 10 amino acids. Germline V gene sequence: CDR1 MGHDK, CDR2 SYGVNS. Between the trimmed V and J ends, which lost 6 bases and 5 bases, there was a span of 4 bases.

This rearrangement joins TRBV9 to TRBJ2-5; TRBD2 aligns across 13 bases. Trimming at V came to 4 bases and at J to 4 bases, leaving 4 bases not matched to a gene. The CDR3 loop spans 15 amino acids. Per the germline V gene, CDR1 is SGDLS and CDR2 is YYNGEE. CDR3 DNA: TGTGCCAGCAGCCCGTGGACTAGCGGGAGAGAGACCCAGTACTTC. Encoded protein: CASSPWTSGRETQYF.

The chain has TRBV7-3 and TRBJ2-4, with D hard to call. The CDR3 runs 14 residues. The germline gives CDR1 SGHTA, CDR2 FQGTGA. V lost 3 bases and J 7 bases, leaving 13 bases between the germline ends. The DNA of the CDR3 is TGTGCCAGCAGCTTGTGGCGGACCGAGAACATTCAGTACTTC. Amino acid sequence: CASSLWRTENIQYF.

The chain links TRBV4-2 to TRBJ1-4; perhaps TRBD1 as D (6 bases). CDR1 and CDR2 (germline): LGHNA, YNFKEQ. The CDR3 totals 15 residues. V lost 0 bases to trimming and J lost 3 bases, with 8 bases between them. Here the CDR3 reads CASSQEGGANEKLFF. The CDR3 DNA reads TGTGCCAGCAGCCAAGAAGGGGGGGCTAATGAAAAACTGTTTTTT.

The V gene is TRBV3-1 (or the pseudogene TRBV3-2), the J gene TRBJ1-2, with D uncertain. Trimming took off 5 bases at V and 6 bases at J, with 16 bases between the two ends. CDR3 length: 14 amino acids. CDR1 is LGHDT, CDR2 YNNKEL, per germline (reference sequence). CDR3 nucleotides: TGTGCCAGCAGCTCCCGACGGGTTCCGGATGGCTACACCTTC. It specifies CASSSRRVPDGYTF.

This chain connects TRBV7-8 to TRBJ1-1, with 8 bases aligning to TRBD1. The CDR3 covers 16 residues. The ends lost 2 bases at V and 1 base at J; junction bases unmatched: 6. Germline assignment: CDR1 SGHVS and CDR2 FQNEAQ. DNA of the CDR3: TGTGCCAGCAGCTTACGACAGGGGTATTCGAACACTGAAGCTTTCTTT. This gives the protein CASSLRQGYSNTEAFF.

This clone has a single count. The CDR3 sequence is CASSEREGPYEQYF. In nucleotides, the CDR3 is TGCGCCAGCAGCGAGCGGGAGGGCCCCTACGAGCAGTACTTC. The chain combines TRBV10-2 with TRBJ2-7; TRBD2 agrees at 10 bases. After removal of 6 bases from V and 2 bases from J, the junction contained 4 bases not matched to a gene. Germline V gene data show CDR1 as WSHSY and CDR2 as SAAADI. CDR3 length equals 14 residues.

The chain links TRBV7-7 to TRBJ2-5; D perhaps matches TRBD1 (6 bases). Germline V CDR1 and CDR2: SSHAT, FNYEAQ (reference sequence). The length of the CDR3 is 12 residues. V was pared by 5 bases and J by 9 bases, with 13 bases between. The CDR3 loop is CASSRQRGSQYF. DNA for the CDR3: TGTGCCAGCAGCCGCCAAAGGGGGTCCCAGTACTTC. Full variable domain (outside the CDR3, taken from reference TRBV7-7 and TRBJ2-5): GAGVSQSPRYKVTKRGQDVTLRCDPISSHATLYWYQQALGQGPEFLTYFNYEAQPDKSGLPSDRFSAERPEGSISTLTIQRTEQRDSAMYRCASSRQRGSQYFGPGTRLLVL.

The gene calls are TRBV4-1 and TRBJ2-5; D is uncertain. The CDR3 consists of 16 residues. Trimming removed 0 bases at V and 6 bases at J, with 17 bases between. Germline V gives CDR1 MGHRA, CDR2 YSYEKL. CDR3 amino acids: CASSQEAPGVMQTQYF. For the CDR3, the DNA is TGCGCCAGCAGCCAAGAGGCGCCGGGTGTGATGCAGACCCAGTACTTC.

This clone came up once. The rearrangement links TRBV4-3 to TRBJ1-3; a possible D gene is TRBD1 (5 bases). V was trimmed by 4 bases and J by 7 bases, leaving 14 bases between them. Germline-derived CDR1 and CDR2 are LGHNA and YSLEER. This CDR3 is 14 amino acids long. CDR3 sequence: CASSPTGTGNTIYF. CDR3 DNA sequence: TGCGCCAGCAGCCCGACGGGGACCGGGAACACCATATATTTT.

The chain combines TRBV27 with TRBJ1-1; tentatively, D is TRBD1 (5 bases). Germline CDR1 reads MNHEY; CDR2 reads SMNVEV (reference sequence). Trimming left V 6 bases short and J 6 bases short, with 17 bases between. There are 14 residues in the CDR3. In nucleotides, the CDR3 is TGTGCCAGCAGCCGACAGATAGGGGTCCCTGAAGCTTTCTTT. It encodes CASSRQIGVPEAFF.

This chain uses TRBV30 with TRBJ2-7, with 9 nucleotides matching TRBD1. The trim removed 6 bases at V and 7 bases at J, leaving 13 bases unmatched. Germline CDR1 and CDR2: GTSNPN and SVGIG (reference sequence). The CDR3 is 14 residues long. The CDR3 region is CACIRDRENQEQYF. The CDR3 nucleotides read TGTGCCTGCATTCGGGACAGGGAAAATCAGGAGCAGTACTTC. The whole variable domain, remainder taken from reference TRBV30 and TRBJ2-7, is SQTIHQWPATLVQPVGSPLSLECTVEGTSNPNLYWYRQAAGRGLQLLFYSVGIGQISSEVPQNLSASRPQDRQFILSSKKLLLSDSGFYLCACIRDRENQEQYFGPGTRLTVT.